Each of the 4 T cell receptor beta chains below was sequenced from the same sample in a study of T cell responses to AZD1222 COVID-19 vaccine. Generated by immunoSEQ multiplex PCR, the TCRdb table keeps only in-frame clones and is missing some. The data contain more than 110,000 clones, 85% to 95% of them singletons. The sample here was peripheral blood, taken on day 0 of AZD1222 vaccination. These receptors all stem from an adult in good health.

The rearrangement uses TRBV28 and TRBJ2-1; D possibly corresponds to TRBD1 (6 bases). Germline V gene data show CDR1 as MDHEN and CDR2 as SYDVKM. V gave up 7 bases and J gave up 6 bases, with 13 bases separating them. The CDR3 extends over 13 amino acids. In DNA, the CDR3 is TGTGCCAGCATCTTTGACAGGAGCAATGAGCAGTTCTTC. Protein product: CASIFDRSNEQFF.

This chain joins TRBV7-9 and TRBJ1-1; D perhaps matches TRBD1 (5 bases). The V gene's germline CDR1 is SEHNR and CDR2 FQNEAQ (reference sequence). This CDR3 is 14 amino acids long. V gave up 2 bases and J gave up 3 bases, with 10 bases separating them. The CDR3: CASSLSSGDTEAFF. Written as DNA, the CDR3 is TGTGCCAGCAGCTTAAGTTCGGGGGACACTGAAGCTTTCTTT.

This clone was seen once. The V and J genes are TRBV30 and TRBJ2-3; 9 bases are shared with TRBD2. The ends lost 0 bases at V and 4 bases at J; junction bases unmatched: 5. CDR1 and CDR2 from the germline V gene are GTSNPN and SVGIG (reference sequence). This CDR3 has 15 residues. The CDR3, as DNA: TGTGCCTGGAGTGTAGCGGGAGGAGGGTCAGATACGCAGTATTTT. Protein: CAWSVAGGGSDTQYF. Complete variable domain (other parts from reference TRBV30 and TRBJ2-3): SQTIHQWPATLVQPVGSPLSLECTVEGTSNPNLYWYRQAAGRGLQLLFYSVGIGQISSEVPQNLSASRPQDRQFILSSKKLLLSDSGFYLCAWSVAGGGSDTQYFGPGTRLTVL.

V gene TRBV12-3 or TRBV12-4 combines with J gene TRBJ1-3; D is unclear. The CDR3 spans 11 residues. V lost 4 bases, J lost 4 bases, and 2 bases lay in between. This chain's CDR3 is CASSSGNTIYF. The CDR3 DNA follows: TGTGCCAGCAGTTCGGGAAACACCATATATTTT.